The source of this T cell receptor (beta chain) is a study of blood T cell repertoires in COVID-19. TCRdb's copy holds only in-frame clones and misses some; the assay was immunoSEQ multiplex PCR. The repertoire holds 250,000 or so clones, with about 91% as singletons. Participants were aged about 18 to 89 years from around 25 US areas. V was clipped by 7 bases and J by 3 bases, with 15 bases between them. This CDR3 comprises 15 residues. Germline V lookup: CDR1 LNHDA, CDR2 SQIVND (reference sequence). This receptor was obtained from a woman in her 40s with acute COVID-19. The V and J genes are TRBV19 and TRBJ2-2; D is perhaps TRBD2 (5 bases). Specimen: PBMCs or T cells enriched from blood (not recorded which). CDR3 nucleotide sequence: TGTGCCAGTACCCCTAGAGGGTTGGACACCGGGGAGCTGTTTTTT. Translation gives CASTPRGLDTGELFF. Filled out from reference TRBV19 and TRBJ2-2, the complete variable domain reads DGGITQSPKYLFRKEGQNVTLSCEQNLNHDAMYWYRQDPGQGLRLIYYSQIVNDFQKGDIAEGYSVSREKKESFPLTVTSAQKNPTAFYLCASTPRGLDTGELFFGEGSRLTVL.